The 13 T cell receptor beta chains below come from one sample, sequenced in a study of identical twins. TCRdb reprocessed the 5' RACE reads via MiXCR and lists one record per CDR3 protein. The top ten hold around 9.5% of the sample, which has under 300,000 distinct CDR3 sequences, around an eighth seen once. Input material: memory (CD45RO+) T cells sorted from blood. The receptors here all came from a woman younger than 35 in good health.

This clonotype has a handful of counts. The DNA of the CDR3 is TGTGCCAGCAGCCCGAAATACCGACTAGCGGAGACCCAGTACTTC. Amino acids: CASSPKYRLAETQYF. This chain connects TRBV7-9 to TRBJ2-5; 8 bases agree with TRBD2. Trimming at V came to 5 bases and at J to 5 bases, leaving 10 bases not matched to a gene. The CDR3 runs to 15 residues. In germline, CDR1 is SEHNR, CDR2 FQNEAQ (reference sequence).

This chain joins TRBV5-5 and TRBJ1-5, with a weak D call TRBD1 (6 bases). Looked up from germline, CDR1 is SGHKS and CDR2 is YYEKEE (reference sequence). The CDR3 contains 18 residues. The V end lost 6 bases, the J end lost 0 bases, and 22 bases lay between the germline ends. DNA of the CDR3: TGTGCCAGCACCACTGGAGAGACAGGTGCTTATAGCAATCAGCCCCAGCATTTT. Translating gives CASTTGETGAYSNQPQHF.

This chain links TRBV20-1 with TRBJ2-3; D may be TRBD2 (6 bases). Germline CDR1 is DFQATT and CDR2 is SNEGSKA (reference sequence). Trimming left V 3 bases short and J 1 base short, with 11 bases between. The CDR3 loop spans 14 amino acids. CDR3 bases: TGCAGTGCTAGTATGGGACTTGGCACAGATACGCAGTATTTT. This encodes CSASMGLGTDTQYF.

The chain has TRBV9 and TRBJ2-5, with 10 nucleotides matching TRBD2. Trimming cost V 6 bases and J 2 bases; bases outside gene matches: 7. Germline CDR1 SGDLS, CDR2 YYNGEE. The CDR3 is made up of 15 amino acids. The CDR3 loop is CASTVAGGPQETQYF. Written as DNA, the CDR3 is TGTGCCAGCACTGTAGCGGGGGGACCGCAAGAGACCCAGTACTTC.

This clonotype occurred many times. The chain has TRBV12-3 or TRBV12-4 and TRBJ2-1; TRBD2 matches at 10 bases. This CDR3 is built from 14 residues. V lost 6 bases and J lost 4; bases outside the gene matches: 3. In nucleotides, the CDR3 is TGTGCCAGCAGCCTACTAGCGGGGTACAATGAGCAGTTCTTC. It encodes CASSLLAGYNEQFF.

This clonotype has ten or more counts. The rearrangement links TRBV12-3 or TRBV12-4 to TRBJ2-3; TRBD2 agrees at 11 bases. The CDR3 length is 14 residues. V trimming: 5 bases; J trimming: 5 bases; junction bases outside the gene matches: 3. The chain's CDR3 is CASSLLAGEDTQYF. The CDR3 DNA sequence: TGTGCCAGCAGTCTACTAGCGGGAGAAGATACGCAGTATTTT.

This rearrangement joins TRBV10-1 to TRBJ2-5, with D unresolved. Germline V gene data show CDR1 as WNHNN and CDR2 as SYGVQD (reference sequence). The CDR3 loop spans 12 amino acids. V was pared by 3 bases and J by 5 bases, with 7 bases between. CDR3 sequence: CASSDSVETQYF. The CDR3 DNA reads TGCGCCAGCAGTGATTCAGTGGAGACCCAGTACTTC.

The V call is TRBV12-3 or TRBV12-4, the J call TRBJ2-1; D is uncertain. The CDR3 is 16 residues long. The germline V and J ends were trimmed by 3 bases and 6 bases, with 18 bases remaining between them. CDR3 amino acids: CASSFPQWRGINEQFF. The CDR3 nucleotides are TGTGCCAGCAGTTTCCCTCAGTGGCGAGGTATCAATGAGCAGTTCTTC.

The chain carries TRBV7-2 and TRBJ1-6; possible D gene TRBD1, 6 bases. Trimming shortened V by 5 bases and J by 10 bases, and 18 bases separated the two germline ends. Germline V gene data show CDR1 as SGHTA and CDR2 as FQGNSA. The CDR3 is 15 amino acids. The CDR3 here is CASSREPDSNSPLHF. Written as DNA, the CDR3 is TGTGCCAGCAGCCGAGAACCGGACAGTAACTCACCCCTCCACTTT.

The chain employs TRBV12-3 or TRBV12-4 and TRBJ1-6; tentative D call: TRBD1 (5 bases). Deletions cut 6 bases from V and 4 bases from J, with 13 bases between. The CDR3 has 15 residues. For the CDR3, the DNA is TGTGCCAGCAGCCTCGAGGGACGTTATAATTCACCCCTCCACTTT. Protein sequence: CASSLEGRYNSPLHF.

The J gene is TRBJ2-5, the V gene TRBV10-3, with D maybe TRBD1 (7 bases). Per the germline V gene, CDR1 is ENHRY and CDR2 is SYGVKD. The CDR3 runs 14 residues. V dropped 6 bases and J dropped 5 bases, with 16 bases sitting between them. CDR3 loop: CAIREGAGQETQYF. The CDR3, as DNA: TGTGCCATCAGGGAGGGGGCTGGGCAGGAGACCCAGTACTTC.

This chain links TRBV6-1 with TRBJ2-3; TRBD2 matches at 7 bases. Germline CDR1 reads MNHNS; CDR2 reads SASEGT. This CDR3 spans 15 amino acids. In DNA form, the CDR3 reads TGTGCTACCCGGGGGACTACCTCTAGCACAGATACGCAGTATTTT. Translation: CATRGTTSSTDTQYF.

This clonotype appeared many times. The rearrangement uses TRBV5-1 and TRBJ2-3; a weak D match, TRBD2 (6 bases). This CDR3 is built from 13 residues. Germline V gene sequence: CDR1 SGHRS, CDR2 YFSETQ. V lost 4 bases, J lost 1 base, and 7 bases lay in between. The CDR3 spells CASSRERTDTQYF. CDR3 bases: TGCGCCAGCAGCCGGGAGCGCACAGATACGCAGTATTTT.